The rows below give T cell receptor beta chains drawn from one sample of a study of T cell changes during pregnancy in multiple sclerosis. Repertoires were generated with immunoSEQ multiplex PCR, while TCRdb's copy carries only in-frame clones and drops some. The data show around 70,000 clones, with roughly 90% seen just once and roughly 1.7% held by the top ten. The starting material was peripheral blood, obtained in the first trimester of pregnancy. Receptor source: a female donor in good health, enrolled as a control in a pregnancy study. Each CDR3 is given with its conserved first and last residue. The D gene is left open where the match is weak.

j_call v_call d_call cdr3_nt cdr3_aa
TRBJ2-7 TRBV5-6 TRBD1 TGCGCCAGCAGATTGACAGGGGAAGTAACCTACGAGCAGTACTTC CASRLTGEVTYEQYF
TRBJ2-7 TRBV7-8 TRBD2 TGTGCCAGCAGCTTAGTAGAATACAGCGGGAGAGAAGAAGAGCAGTACTTC CASSLVEYSGREEEQYF
TRBJ2-7 TRBV18 TRBD2 TGTGCCAGCTCTCGTCCGGGACTAGCGGGCTACGAGCAGTACTTC CASSRPGLAGYEQYF
TRBJ2-7 TRBV6-5 TRBD1 TGTGCCAGCAGTTACTCGATAGGGACAGGGACCCACGAGCAGTACTTC CASSYSIGTGTHEQYF
TRBJ2-4 TRBV18 TRBD1 TGTGCCAGCTCACCTGGCGACAGGGTCAACATTCAGTACTTC CASSPGDRVNIQYF
TRBJ2-6 TRBV7-6 TRBD1 TGTGCCAGCAGCTCGGACAGGTCCAACGTCCTGACTTTC CASSSDRSNVLTF
TRBJ2-2 TRBV27 TRBD1 TGTGCCAGCAGCCCGGGAGCGGGACAGGGGTACACCGGGGAGCTGTTTTTT CASSPGAGQGYTGELFF
TRBJ1-5 TRBV2 - TGTGCCAGCAGTCAAGGACAGAACAATCAGCCCCAGCATTTT CASSQGQNNQPQHF
TRBJ2-1 TRBV15 TRBD2 TGTGCCACCAGCAGAGAATCGGGCGGGAGACGCAATGAGCAGTTCTTC CATSRESGGRRNEQFF
TRBJ1-1 TRBV2 - TGTGCCAGCAGTACTAGGACAGCGGACACTGAAGCTTTCTTT CASSTRTADTEAFF